This entry describes one TCR beta chain. Its specificity is not known. This record comes from a study of cytomegalovirus exposure and HLA in healthy donors. The germline V and J ends were trimmed by 0 bases and 9 bases, with 12 bases remaining between them. This CDR3 has 14 amino acids. Per the germline V gene, CDR1 is SSHAT and CDR2 is FNYEAQ (reference sequence). Study-level points and caveats: Researchers counted roughly 160 TCR beta chains as cytomegalovirus-associated.

PCR used 60 Vbeta primers and 13 Jbeta primers. Assay: immunoSEQ multiplex PCR; the TCRdb copy retains only in-frame clones and omits some. The sample includes approximately 130,000 clones, 85% of them seen just once. Sequenced input: PBMCs. This TCR derives from a woman in her thirties in good health and CMV-seropositive. V and J are TRBV7-7 and TRBJ2-1, with D tentatively TRBD1 (6 bases). The CDR3: CASSLAPQGSEQFF. In nucleotides, the CDR3 is TGTGCCAGCAGCTTAGCCCCCCAGGGGTCTGAGCAGTTCTTC.